This T cell receptor (beta chain) was found in a study of vaccination and CD4 T cells after COVID-19. With V trimmed by 5 bases and J by 4 bases, 11 bases remained unmatched. The germline V gene has CDR1 SGHNT and CDR2 YENEEA. CDR3 length: 16 amino acids. Treatment defined: 10-day PBMC culture with coronavirus spike peptide pools or control peptides (ViraFEST assay). About this clonotype: Its antigen is unknown.

An Oncomine TCR Beta short-read assay was used to sequence the DNA from cultured CD4+ T cells. It was from cultured CD4+ T cells that genomic DNA was extracted. In TCRdb, the PCR reads were re-called with MiXCR into one record per CDR3 protein. The profile shows 8,500 to 13,000 distinct CDR3 sequences, roughly 44% of them singletons. The sample consisted of CD4+ T cells from blood, cultured in vitro. J is TRBJ2-3 and V is TRBV11-3, with 8 bases identical to TRBD2. The sequence came from a human donor who had recovered from COVID-19. In DNA form, the CDR3 reads TGTGCCAGCAGCGTCCCCGGTGCGGGACTAGCAGATACGCAGTATTTT. Translated: CASSVPGAGLADTQYF.